These 4 T cell receptor beta chains came from one sample sequenced in a study of OX40 agonist ivuxolimab in advanced cancers. The table came from immunoSEQ multiplex PCR; TCRdb's copy has only in-frame clones and leaves some out. The sample lists under 80,000 clones; about 85% were seen once. The sequencing here drew on CD4+ or CD8+ T cells sorted from blood, taken in a trial of the OX40 agonist ivuxolimab. The receptors derive from an adult with an advanced solid tumor such as melanoma, head and neck, liver or kidney cancer.

This sequence joins TRBV30 and TRBJ1-3, with 8 bases matching TRBD1. Germline V gene sequence: CDR1 GTSNPN, CDR2 SVGIG (reference sequence). V dropped 4 bases and J dropped 0; count of bases not matched to a gene: 2. CDR3 length equals 14 residues. CDR3 sequence: CAWTTGDSGNTIYF. The DNA of the CDR3 is TGTGCCTGGACGACAGGGGACTCTGGAAACACCATATATTTT.

The genes are TRBV7-9 and TRBJ2-3, with TRBD1 as a possible D gene (6 bases). The CDR3 runs to 16 residues. The germline gives CDR1 SEHNR, CDR2 FQNEAQ (reference sequence). Trimming took 3 bases from V and 0 from J, leaving 13 bases between them. CDR3 region: CASSLGAGASTDTQYF. The CDR3 DNA sequence: TGTGCCAGCAGCTTGGGGGCAGGGGCCAGCACAGATACGCAGTATTTT.

This clone has a handful of counts. The chain employs TRBV18 and TRBJ1-1, with unresolved D. Germline V CDR1 and CDR2: KGHSH, LQKENI. V was clipped by 1 base and J by 3 bases, with 12 bases between them. The length of the CDR3 is 15 residues. The CDR3 DNA follows: TGTGCCAGCTCACCACAAACAAGGGAGTACACTGAAGCTTTCTTT. Its protein product is CASSPQTREYTEAFF.

The chain is built from TRBV7-2 and TRBJ1-1; 10 nucleotides agree with TRBD1. This CDR3 region has 17 residues. The J segment lost 5 bases and the V segment lost 1 base, leaving 10 bases of the junction unmatched. CDR1 is SGHTA, CDR2 FQGNSA, per germline. The CDR3 DNA is TGTGCCAGCAGCTTAGGGCATGGGGACAGGGGAAATACTGAAGCTTTCTTT. It codes for CASSLGHGDRGNTEAFF.